The present entry profiles one T cell receptor (beta chain) with its context. Antigen unknown. CDR1 is MNHEY and CDR2 is SMNVEV in the germline V gene (reference sequence). This CDR3 has 14 residues. Trimming cost V 0 bases and J 1 base, with 6 bases left between them. The data were obtained in a study of cytomegalovirus exposure and HLA in healthy donors. Study overall: Samples from HLA-typed donors yielded 65 million to 90 million unique TCRs in an early data release. Study-level results: Sequencing likely generated an artifact that appeared as a cluster of highly shared sequence variants.

The PCR was carried out with 60 Vbeta primers and 13 Jbeta primers. TCRdb keeps only in-frame clones here, not all; method: immunoSEQ multiplex PCR. The sample gives about 190,000 clones, 75% to 85% of which show up once; approximately 0.74% is in the top ten. This TCR was sampled from a woman between 18 and 29 years old in good health and CMV-seronegative. The sequenced sample consisted of PBMCs. The chain combines TRBV27 with TRBJ1-1, with no clear D. The CDR3 DNA follows: TGTGCCAGCAGTTTATCCTACAGGAACACTGAAGCTTTCTTT. Residues: CASSLSYRNTEAFF.